This TCR beta chain was sequenced for a study of beta chain features in type 1 diabetes. cDNA synthesis used the whole RNA isolate, giving expressed TCRB sequences. Reads from naive, central memory and regulatory T cell samples averaged around 3.6 million. Profiled with immunoSEQ multiplex PCR; TCRdb holds only in-frame clones, not every one. The profile shows over 700,000 clones, about a sixth of them singletons. A word on this clone: Its antigen is undetermined.

General study findings and limits: Small HLA sub-analyses could not settle whether HLA shapes TCRB rearrangement. PCR, the amplification step, might favor shorter templates, equally in patients and controls.

CDR3 length: 16 residues. Trimming cost V 3 bases and J 4 bases; bases outside gene matches: 5. Germline V gene lookup returns CDR1 KGHSH and CDR2 LQKENI. Specimen: naive CD4+ T cells from blood. The clonotype comes from a woman under 30 in good health. The chain couples TRBV18 to TRBJ2-7, with 14 bases lining up with TRBD2. The CDR3 is CASSPSGTSGSYEQYF. The CDR3, as DNA: TGTGCCAGCTCACCGTCCGGGACTAGCGGGAGTTACGAGCAGTACTTC. Full variable domain (outside the CDR3, taken from reference TRBV18 and TRBJ2-7): NAGVMQNPRHLVRRRGQEARLRCSPMKGHSHVYWYRQLPEEGLKFMVYLQKENIIDESGMPKERFSAEFPKEGPSILRIQQVVRGDSAAYFCASSPSGTSGSYEQYFGPGTRLTVT.